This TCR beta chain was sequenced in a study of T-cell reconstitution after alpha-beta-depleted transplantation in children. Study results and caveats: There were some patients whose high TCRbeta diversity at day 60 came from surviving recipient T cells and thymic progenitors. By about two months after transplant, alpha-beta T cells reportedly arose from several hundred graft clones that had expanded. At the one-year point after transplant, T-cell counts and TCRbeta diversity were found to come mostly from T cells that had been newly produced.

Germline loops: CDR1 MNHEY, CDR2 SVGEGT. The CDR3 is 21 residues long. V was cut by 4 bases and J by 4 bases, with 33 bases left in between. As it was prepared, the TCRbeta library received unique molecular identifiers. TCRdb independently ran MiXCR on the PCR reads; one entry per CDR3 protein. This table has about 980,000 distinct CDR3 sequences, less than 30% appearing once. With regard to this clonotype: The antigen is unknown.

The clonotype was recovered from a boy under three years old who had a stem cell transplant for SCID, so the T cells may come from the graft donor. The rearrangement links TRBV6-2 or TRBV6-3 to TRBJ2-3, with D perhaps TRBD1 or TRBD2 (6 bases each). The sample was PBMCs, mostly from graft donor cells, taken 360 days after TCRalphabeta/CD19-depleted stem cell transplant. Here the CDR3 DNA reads TGTGCCAGCAGTTCCTTGCTCGGGAGACAGGTTTTGAAGAAATGGGCAGATACGCAGTATTTT. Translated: CASSSLLGRQVLKKWADTQYF.